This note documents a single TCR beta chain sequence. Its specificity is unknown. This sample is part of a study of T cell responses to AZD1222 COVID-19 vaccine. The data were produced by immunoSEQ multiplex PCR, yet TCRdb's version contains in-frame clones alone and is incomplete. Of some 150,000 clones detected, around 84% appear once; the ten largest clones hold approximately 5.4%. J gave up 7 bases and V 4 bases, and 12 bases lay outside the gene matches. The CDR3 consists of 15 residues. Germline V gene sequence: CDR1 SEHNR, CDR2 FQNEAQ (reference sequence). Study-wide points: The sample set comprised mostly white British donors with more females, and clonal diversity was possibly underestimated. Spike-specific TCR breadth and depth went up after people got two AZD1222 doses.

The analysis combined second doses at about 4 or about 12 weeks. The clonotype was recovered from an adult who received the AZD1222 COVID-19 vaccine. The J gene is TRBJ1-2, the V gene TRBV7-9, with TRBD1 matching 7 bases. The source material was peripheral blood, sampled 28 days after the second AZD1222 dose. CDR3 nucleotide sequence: TGTGCCAGCAGCTCACAGAGGGACAGTGAACGTGGCTACACCTTC. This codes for CASSSQRDSERGYTF.